These 27 T cell receptor beta chains were sequenced from one sample in a study of blood T cell repertoires in COVID-19. The data were produced by immunoSEQ multiplex PCR, yet TCRdb's version contains in-frame clones alone and is incomplete. The sample comprises about 400,000 clones, about 90% of which are singletons, and around 3% rests with the top ten. The sequenced sample consisted of PBMCs or T cells enriched from blood (not recorded which). These receptors originate from a woman aged 25 to 39 who had recovered from COVID-19.

This clone was seen only once. The CDR3 spells CASSQAPIYEQYF. CDR3 DNA: TGTGCCAGCAGCCAAGCCCCCATCTACGAGCAGTACTTC. The V gene is TRBV14, the J gene TRBJ2-7; D unclear. Trimming removed 1 base from V and 3 bases from J, with 7 bases in between. The germline CDR1 and CDR2 sequences are SGHDN and FVKESK. There are 13 residues in the CDR3.

This clone was seen a few times. The rearrangement links TRBV3-1 (or the pseudogene TRBV3-2) to TRBJ1-2, with D possibly TRBD1 on 6 matching bases. Germline V lookup: CDR1 LGHDT, CDR2 YNNKEL (reference sequence). This CDR3 spans 13 amino acids. The ends were cut back, 1 base at V and 9 bases at J, with 12 bases in the middle. The CDR3 region is CASSQGDQGRYTF. CDR3 in DNA: TGTGCCAGCAGCCAAGGCGATCAGGGGCGCTACACCTTC.

The chain recombines TRBV5-1 with TRBJ2-7; 8 positions agree with TRBD2. The CDR3 sequence is 15 residues long. Trimming removed 6 bases from V and 3 bases from J; junction bases left unmatched: 11. The germline CDR1 and CDR2 sequences are SGHRS and YFSETQ. The CDR3 coding sequence is TGCGCCAGCACCGTTGGAGCGGGAGTTGTCTACGAGCAGTACTTC. This gives the protein CASTVGAGVVYEQYF.

The chain combines TRBV14 with TRBJ1-2, with a weak D call TRBD1 (6 bases). V lost 0 bases and J 0 bases, leaving 11 bases between the germline ends. CDR1 is SGHDN and CDR2 is FVKESK in the germline V gene. The CDR3 sequence is 16 residues long. The CDR3 DNA reads as TGTGCCAGCAGCCAAGAGCGGTGGGACACTAACTATGGCTACACCTTC. Translated: CASSQERWDTNYGYTF.

The chain recombines TRBV12-3 or TRBV12-4 with TRBJ2-2; D ambiguous. This CDR3 comprises 13 residues. V dropped 5 bases and J dropped 6 bases, with 10 bases sitting between them. CDR3 nucleotides: TGTGCCAGCAGTCAAACTGGTCCCGGGGAGCTGTTTTTT. It codes for CASSQTGPGELFF.

This clone appeared a single time. The chain couples TRBV9 to TRBJ2-3, with 9 bases lining up with TRBD2. Per germline, CDR1 SGDLS and CDR2 YYNGEE. This CDR3 comprises 15 residues. After removal of 4 bases from V and 1 base from J, the junction contained 4 bases not matched to a gene. The CDR3 DNA is TGTGCCAGCAGCTCTCGACTAGCGGGCACAGATACGCAGTATTTT. Encoded protein: CASSSRLAGTDTQYF.

This clone was counted once. This chain joins TRBV2 and TRBJ2-5; 11 bases map to TRBD2. The CDR3 is 15 amino acids. Germline values: CDR1 SNHLY, CDR2 FYNNEI. The V segment lost 5 bases and the J segment 4 bases; nucleotides outside the gene matches: 6. CDR3 in DNA: TGTGCCAGCAGTTTTAGCGGGGGGGCCGGAGAGACCCAGTACTTC. Protein sequence: CASSFSGGAGETQYF.

The chain recombines TRBV27 with TRBJ2-7, with a tentative D call TRBD2 (6 bases). The CDR3 has 12 amino acids. Germline V gives CDR1 MNHEY, CDR2 SMNVEV (reference sequence). Trimming removed 5 bases from V and 6 bases from J, with 11 bases in between. The DNA of the CDR3 is TGTGCCAGCAGTCCCGGGAGTTCCGAGCAGTACTTC. Residues: CASSPGSSEQYF.

The rearrangement joins TRBV27 to TRBJ1-2; D is unclear. The germline CDR1 and CDR2 sequences are MNHEY and SMNVEV (reference sequence). CDR3 length: 17 amino acids. Trimming stripped 1 base from V and 0 bases from J, with 15 bases between. In DNA form, the CDR3 reads TGTGCCAGCAGTTTATTCCCCGACATAGGCCCTAACTATGGCTACACCTTC. Encoded protein: CASSLFPDIGPNYGYTF.

This chain links TRBV4-1 with TRBJ2-4, with a tentative D call TRBD2 (6 bases). This CDR3 contains 15 residues. Germline lookup yields CDR1 MGHRA and CDR2 YSYEKL. The ends were cut back, 3 bases at V and 8 bases at J, with 17 bases in the middle. The CDR3: CASSHPTSSGYIQYF. CDR3 in DNA: TGCGCCAGCAGCCACCCGACTAGTTCGGGTTACATTCAGTACTTC.

The CDR3 sequence is CASNGGRSSYNEQFF. The CDR3 DNA follows: TGTGCCAGCAATGGCGGGAGGAGCTCCTACAATGAGCAGTTCTTC. This chain uses TRBV2 with TRBJ2-1, with TRBD2 matching 8 bases. The CDR3 covers 15 residues. From germline, CDR1 is SNHLY and CDR2 FYNNEI. V shed 7 bases and J 0 bases; nucleotides not matched to a gene: 5.

The chain has TRBV7-9 and TRBJ1-1; the D is unclear. V lost 7 bases and J 1 base, leaving 16 bases between the germline ends. The CDR3 has 15 residues. Germline assignment: CDR1 SEHNR and CDR2 FQNEAQ (reference sequence). For the CDR3, the DNA is TGTGCCAGCACGTTCGGGATTTCGAGGAACACTGAAGCTTTCTTT. Translation: CASTFGISRNTEAFF.

The chain couples TRBV27 to TRBJ2-6; the match to TRBD2 covers 15 bases. The length of the CDR3 is 18 residues. Germline loops: CDR1 MNHEY, CDR2 SMNVEV (reference sequence). Trimming at V came to 5 bases and at J to 2 bases, leaving 4 bases not matched to a gene. The CDR3 protein is CASSQGLAGGPGANVLTF. CDR3 bases: TGTGCCAGCAGTCAAGGACTAGCGGGGGGGCCTGGGGCCAACGTCCTGACTTTC.

The rearrangement joins TRBV11-2 to TRBJ2-5; 9 bases match TRBD2. Trimming took 3 bases from V and 4 from J; bases not matched to a gene: 12. Germline CDR1 is SGHAT and CDR2 is FQNNGV. The CDR3 runs 17 residues. The chain's CDR3 is CASSLGLVAGDGETQYF. The CDR3 DNA reads as TGTGCCAGCAGCTTGGGGTTGGTAGCGGGAGACGGAGAGACCCAGTACTTC.

The rearrangement links TRBV29-1 to TRBJ1-3, with a weak D call TRBD1 (5 bases). Between the trimmed V and J ends, which lost 4 bases and 0 bases, there was a span of 13 bases. Per the germline V gene, CDR1 is SQVTM and CDR2 is ANQGSEA. This CDR3 comprises 15 residues. DNA for the CDR3: TGCAGCGTTGCCGGAGGGGTTTACTCTGGAAACACCATATATTTT. This gives the protein CSVAGGVYSGNTIYF.

This clone appeared a few times. This chain connects TRBV19 to TRBJ2-2; D is perhaps TRBD1 (7 bases). Trimming took off 2 bases at V and 1 base at J, with 8 bases between the two ends. The CDR3 is 15 residues long. CDR1 is LNHDA and CDR2 is SQIVND in the germline V gene (reference sequence). DNA of the CDR3: TGTGCCAGTAGTATACAGGGGGGGAACACCGGGGAGCTGTTTTTT. Protein product: CASSIQGGNTGELFF.

V is TRBV5-1 and J is TRBJ2-3; D is uncertain. CDR1 and CDR2 (germline): SGHRS, YFSETQ. V shed 0 bases and J shed 0 bases, with 5 bases lying between them. The CDR3 length is 14 residues. The CDR3 here is CASSLETSTDTQYF. CDR3 bases: TGCGCCAGCAGCTTGGAGACTAGCACAGATACGCAGTATTTT.

The V call is TRBV4-1, the J call TRBJ2-1; 7 bases fit TRBD1. Germline loops: CDR1 MGHRA, CDR2 YSYEKL. With V trimmed by 5 bases and J by 8 bases, 6 bases remained unmatched. The CDR3 length is 13 residues. The CDR3, as DNA: TGCGCCAGCAGCGCGACAGGGCTCCATGAGCAGTTCTTC. It yields the protein CASSATGLHEQFF.

In its sample, this clone was seen a few times. The chain joins TRBV28 to TRBJ1-5; the match to TRBD1 covers 11 bases. Germline V gene sequence: CDR1 MDHEN, CDR2 SYDVKM. Trimming took 6 bases from V and 7 from J; bases not matched to a gene: 8. CDR3 length: 15 residues. In nucleotides, the CDR3 is TGTGCCAGCAGCCGGGGACAGGGGGTTCGGCAGCCCCAGCATTTT. Its protein is CASSRGQGVRQPQHF. Full variable domain (rest looked up from reference TRBV28 and TRBJ1-5): DVKVTQSSRYLVKRTGEKVFLECVQDMDHENMFWYRQDPGLGLRLIYFSYDVKMKEKGDIPEGYSVSREKKERFSLILESASTNQTSMYLCASSRGQGVRQPQHFGDGTRLSIL.

V gene TRBV3-1 (or the pseudogene TRBV3-2) combines with J gene TRBJ2-3; D may be TRBD2 (5 bases). There are 15 residues in the CDR3. The V gene lost 1 base and the J gene lost 1 base, with 9 bases spanning the gap. Germline assignment: CDR1 LGHDT and CDR2 YNNKEL (reference sequence). The CDR3 loop is CASSQALAGTDTQYF. CDR3 DNA sequence: TGTGCCAGCAGCCAAGCTCTAGCTGGCACAGATACGCAGTATTTT.

The genes are TRBV5-8 and TRBJ1-1, with D possibly TRBD1 on 5 matching bases. Germline CDR1 is SGHTS and CDR2 is YDEGEE. The CDR3 length is 13 residues. Trimming shortened V by 4 bases and J by 1 base, and 8 bases separated the two germline ends. The CDR3 coding sequence is TGTGCCAGCAGCCATACAGGGAACACTGAAGCTTTCTTT. This sequence encodes CASSHTGNTEAFF. Full variable domain (rest looked up from reference TRBV5-8 and TRBJ1-1): EAGVTQSPTHLIKTRGQQATLRCSPISGHTSVYWYQQALGLGLQFLLWYDEGEERNRGNFPPRFSGRQFPNYSSELNVNALELEDSALYLCASSHTGNTEAFFGQGTRLTVV.

This clone has only one observation. This chain links TRBV19 with TRBJ1-2; D perhaps matches TRBD1 (6 bases). The V end lost 5 bases, the J end lost 4 bases, and 11 bases lay between the germline ends. The CDR3 totals 13 residues. Germline values: CDR1 LNHDA, CDR2 SQIVND (reference sequence). CDR3 sequence: CASSPPDSYGYTF. The CDR3 region has the DNA TGTGCCAGTAGTCCCCCGGACAGCTATGGCTACACCTTC. Full variable domain (outside the CDR3, taken from reference TRBV19 and TRBJ1-2): DGGITQSPKYLFRKEGQNVTLSCEQNLNHDAMYWYRQDPGQGLRLIYYSQIVNDFQKGDIAEGYSVSREKKESFPLTVTSAQKNPTAFYLCASSPPDSYGYTFGSGTRLTVV.

The chain uses TRBV27 and TRBJ1-2; 7 nucleotides line up with TRBD1. The V gene end was trimmed by 0 bases and the J gene end by 4 bases; junction bases not matched to a gene: 8. Per the germline V gene, CDR1 is MNHEY and CDR2 is SMNVEV (reference sequence). The CDR3 is made up of 16 amino acids. The CDR3 spells CASSLSLWDSPYGYTF. The CDR3 bases are TGTGCCAGCAGTTTATCGTTGTGGGACAGCCCCTATGGCTACACCTTC.

J is TRBJ2-1 and V is TRBV3-1 (or the pseudogene TRBV3-2); 8 nucleotides match TRBD2. Losses at the gene ends were 0 bases for V and 4 bases for J; bases not matched to a gene: 14. Germline V lookup: CDR1 LGHDT, CDR2 YNNKEL (reference sequence). CDR3 length equals 19 residues. The CDR3 protein is CASSQDSGGGTNFYNEQFF. The CDR3 DNA reads TGTGCCAGCAGCCAAGATAGCGGCGGGGGGACTAATTTTTACAATGAGCAGTTCTTC.

V is TRBV7-2 and J is TRBJ1-4, with 7 bases that match TRBD1. V lost 0 bases and J lost 3; bases outside the gene matches: 10. The CDR3 extends over 18 amino acids. Looked up from germline, CDR1 is SGHTA and CDR2 is FQGNSA. The CDR3 spells CASSLASRGGWSNEKLFF. The CDR3 bases are TGTGCCAGCAGCTTAGCTAGTAGAGGGGGCTGGTCTAATGAAAAACTGTTTTTT.

Here the CDR3 reads CASRQGNQPQHF. CDR3 nucleotides: TGTGCCAGCAGACAGGGTAACCAGCCCCAGCATTTT. V is TRBV12-3 or TRBV12-4 and J is TRBJ1-5; maybe TRBD1 (6 bases). The CDR3 contains 12 residues. V lost 6 bases and J 7 bases, leaving 10 bases between the germline ends.

The chain has TRBV2 and TRBJ2-7, with D possibly being TRBD2 (5 bases). V was cut by 5 bases and J by 9 bases, with 17 bases left in between. This CDR3 region has 13 residues. Germline CDR1 is SNHLY and CDR2 is FYNNEI. CDR3 DNA: TGTGCCAGCAGTCTAGACGGGGTACGAGGGCAGTACTTC. It is translated as CASSLDGVRGQYF.